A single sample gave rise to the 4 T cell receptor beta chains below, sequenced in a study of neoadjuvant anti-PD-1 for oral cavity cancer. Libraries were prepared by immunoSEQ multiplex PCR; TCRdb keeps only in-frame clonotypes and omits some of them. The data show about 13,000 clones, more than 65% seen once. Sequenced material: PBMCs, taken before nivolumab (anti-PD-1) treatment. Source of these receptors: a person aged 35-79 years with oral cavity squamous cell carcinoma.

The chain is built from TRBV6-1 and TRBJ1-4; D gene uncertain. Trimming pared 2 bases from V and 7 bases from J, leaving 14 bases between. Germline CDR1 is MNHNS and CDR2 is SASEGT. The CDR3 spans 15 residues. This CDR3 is CASSEHSAVGEKLFF. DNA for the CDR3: TGTGCCAGCAGTGAACACTCAGCTGTAGGTGAAAAACTGTTTTTT.

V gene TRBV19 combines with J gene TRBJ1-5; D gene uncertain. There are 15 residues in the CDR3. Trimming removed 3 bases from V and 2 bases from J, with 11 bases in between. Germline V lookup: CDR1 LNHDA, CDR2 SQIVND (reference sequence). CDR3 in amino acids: CASSIWGGGNQPQHF. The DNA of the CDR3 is TGTGCCAGTAGTATTTGGGGTGGGGGCAATCAGCCCCAGCATTTT.

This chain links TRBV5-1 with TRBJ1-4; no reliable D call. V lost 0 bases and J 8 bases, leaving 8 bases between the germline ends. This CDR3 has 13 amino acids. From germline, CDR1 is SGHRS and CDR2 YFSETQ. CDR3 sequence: CASSLGVGEKLFF. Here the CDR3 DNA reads TGCGCCAGCAGCTTGGGCGTAGGCGAAAAACTGTTTTTT. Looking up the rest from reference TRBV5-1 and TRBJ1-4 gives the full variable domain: KAGVTQTPRYLIKTRGQQVTLSCSPISGHRSVSWYQQTPGQGLQFLFEYFSETQRNKGNFPGRFSGRQFSNSRSEMNVSTLELGDSALYLCASSLGVGEKLFFGSGTQLSVL.

As DNA, the CDR3 is TGTGCCAGCAGACTGCGTCCAAGAGCCGTTGAAAAACTGTTTTTT. Protein sequence: CASRLRPRAVEKLFF. The J gene is TRBJ1-4, the V gene TRBV27; no reliable D call. Between the trimmed V and J ends, which lost 6 bases and 7 bases, there was a span of 18 bases. CDR3 size: 15 residues. The germline V gene encodes CDR1 MNHEY and CDR2 SMNVEV (reference sequence).